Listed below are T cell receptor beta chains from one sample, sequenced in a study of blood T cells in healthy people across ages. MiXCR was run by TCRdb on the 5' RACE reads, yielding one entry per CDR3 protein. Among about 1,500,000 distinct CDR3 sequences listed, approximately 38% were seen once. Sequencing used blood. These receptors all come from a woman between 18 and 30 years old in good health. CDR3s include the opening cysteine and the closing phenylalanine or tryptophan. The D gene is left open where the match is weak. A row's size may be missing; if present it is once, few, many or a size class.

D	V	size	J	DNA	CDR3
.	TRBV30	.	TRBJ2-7	TGTGCCTGGAGTGTGGTTGTCTACGAGCAGTACTTC	CAWSVVVYEQYF
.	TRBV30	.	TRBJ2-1	TGTGCCTGGGGGGGCCCAGCGAATGAGCAGTTCTTC	CAWGGPANEQFF
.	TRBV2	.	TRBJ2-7	TGTGCCAGCACAGGCCACACCTCCTCCTACGAGCAGTACTTC	CASTGHTSSYEQYF
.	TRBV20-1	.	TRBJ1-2	TGCAGTGCTAGGGAAATCGGTCTTCAGGGGCTACGGTATGGCTACACCTTC	CSAREIGLQGLRYGYTF
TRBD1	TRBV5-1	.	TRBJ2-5	TGCGCCAGCAGCAGGGGGACAGAAACCCAAGAGACCCAGTACTTC	CASSRGTETQETQYF
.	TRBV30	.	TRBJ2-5	TGTGCCTGGAGTTCCGTTGTGGGGGACCAGTACTTC	CAWSSVVGDQYF
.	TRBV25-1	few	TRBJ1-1	TGTGCCAGCAGTGAACTCCCCTACCCCGGGGTTGACACTGAAGCTTTCTTT	CASSELPYPGVDTEAFF
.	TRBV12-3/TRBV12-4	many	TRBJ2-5	TGTGCCAGCAGTGTAAGGGCAGAAGAGACCCAGTACTTC	CASSVRAEETQYF
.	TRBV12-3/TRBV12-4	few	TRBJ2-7	TGTGCCAGCACTTCACGTGAGACCTCCTACGAGCAGTACTTC	CASTSRETSYEQYF
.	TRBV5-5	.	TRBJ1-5	TGTGCCAGCAGCTTTACAGGAACACAGCCCCAGCATTTT	CASSFTGTQPQHF
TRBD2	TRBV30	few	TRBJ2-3	TGTGCCTGGACGCTAACTAGCGGGGGTACAGATACGCAGTATTTT	CAWTLTSGGTDTQYF
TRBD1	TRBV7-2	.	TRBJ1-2	TGTGCCAGCAGCTTAGCTGGACAGGGGATCAATGGCTACACCTTC	CASSLAGQGINGYTF
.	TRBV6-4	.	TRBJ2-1	TGTGCCAGCAGTGACTCGACCGGGAAGCAGTTCTTC	CASSDSTGKQFF
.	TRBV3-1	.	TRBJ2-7	TGTGCCAGCAGCCCCCCAGGGGCGGATTACGAGCAGTACTTC	CASSPPGADYEQYF
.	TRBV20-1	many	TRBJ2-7	TGCAGTGCTTGGAGTGTCGGTTACGAGCAGTACTTC	CSAWSVGYEQYF
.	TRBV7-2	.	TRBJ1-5	TGTGCCAGCAGCTTAGAAGTCTCCAGGCCTAGCAATCAGCCCCAGCATTTT	CASSLEVSRPSNQPQHF
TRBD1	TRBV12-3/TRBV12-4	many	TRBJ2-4	TGTGCCAGCAGTCCTGGACAGGGAAGCAAAAACATTCAGTACTTC	CASSPGQGSKNIQYF
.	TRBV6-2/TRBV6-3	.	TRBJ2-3	TGTGCCAGCAGTTATGGGCGGGACCGCACAGATACGCAGTATTTT	CASSYGRDRTDTQYF
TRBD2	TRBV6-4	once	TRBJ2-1	TGTGCCAGCAGTGACTCGAGGTCTAGCGGGAGTAGCAATGAGCAGTTCTTC	CASSDSRSSGSSNEQFF
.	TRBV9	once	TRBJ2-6	TGTGCCAGCAGCCCCTCGGGGAGTTTCTCTGGGGCCAACGTCCTGACTTTC	CASSPSGSFSGANVLTF
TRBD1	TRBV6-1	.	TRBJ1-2	TGTGCCAGTTACAGGGGCCCTCAGCGGACTAACTATGGCTACACCTTC	CASYRGPQRTNYGYTF
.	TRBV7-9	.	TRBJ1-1	TGTGCCAGCAAACGGACGTCTGCTGAAGCTTTCTTT	CASKRTSAEAFF
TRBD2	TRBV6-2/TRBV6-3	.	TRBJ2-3	TGTGCCAGCAGTTACGTGGTAGCGGGAGGAGCAGATACGCAGTATTTT	CASSYVVAGGADTQYF
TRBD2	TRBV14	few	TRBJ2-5	TGTGCCAGCAGCCTCGCAACTAGCGGGGCTCAAGAGACCCAGTACTTC	CASSLATSGAQETQYF
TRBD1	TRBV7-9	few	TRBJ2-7	TGTGCCAGCAGCTTCGGGCAGGGGGCCCAGTACTTC	CASSFGQGAQYF
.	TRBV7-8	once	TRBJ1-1	TGTGCCAGCAGCTTAAGAGGGGGAGGAGGGAACACTGAAGCTTTCTTT	CASSLRGGGGNTEAFF
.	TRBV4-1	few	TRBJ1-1	TGCGCCAGCAGACGGTCCAGGGAGACTGAAGCTTTCTTT	CASRRSRETEAFF